What follows is one TCR beta chain and its context. This sample is drawn from a study of blood T cell repertoires in COVID-19. At the level of the study: Sample material is recorded as cDNA or gDNA derived from T cells, B-cell-depleted T cells, or PBMCs.

Participant reports of clinical history set cohort assignment. Libraries were prepared by immunoSEQ multiplex PCR; TCRdb keeps only in-frame clonotypes and omits some of them. Of under 200,000 clones in the sample, 65% to 85% were seen once. Trimming shortened V by 3 bases and J by 2 bases, and 8 bases separated the two germline ends. The CDR3 is 14 residues long. CDR1 is MDHEN, CDR2 SYDVKM, per germline. The rearrangement joins TRBV28 to TRBJ1-3, with a possible D match to TRBD1 (6 bases). Source material: PBMCs or T cells enriched from blood (not recorded which). This receptor was identified in a woman aged 55-70 years who had recovered from COVID-19. For the CDR3, the DNA is TGTGCCAGCAGTTTGGGGGCAGCTGGAAACACCATATATTTT. Its protein product is CASSLGAAGNTIYF. Full variable domain (rest looked up from reference TRBV28 and TRBJ1-3): DVKVTQSSRYLVKRTGEKVFLECVQDMDHENMFWYRQDPGLGLRLIYFSYDVKMKEKGDIPEGYSVSREKKERFSLILESASTNQTSMYLCASSLGAAGNTIYFGEGSWLTVV.